These 2 T cell receptor beta chains were sequenced from one sample in a study of T cells in Graves' hyperthyroidism and ophthalmopathy. Using RNA transcripts as the source, TCR beta CDR3 regions were amplified. The HTBI primer set was used in a first-round RT-PCR of the TCR CDR3. TCRdb analysed the multiplex PCR reads with MiXCR anew, one entry per CDR3 protein. Here the sample spans 600,000 to 850,000 distinct CDR3 sequences, around 19% being singletons. Sequenced input: blood. All receptors come from a woman aged 50 to 65 with Graves' hyperthyroidism that later progressed to Graves' ophthalmopathy.

V is TRBV7-2 and J is TRBJ1-2, with D hard to call. V was cut by 2 bases and J by 2 bases, with 24 bases left in between. The CDR3 is 19 residues long. The germline V gene has CDR1 SGHTA and CDR2 FQGNSA. The CDR3 region has the DNA TGTGCCAGCAGCTTATTTAAGGGATCCTCAAGTTTGCCGAACTATGGCTACACCTTC. Its protein is CASSLFKGSSSLPNYGYTF. Variable domain in full (rest from reference TRBV7-2 and TRBJ1-2): GAGVSQSPSNKVTEKGKDVELRCDPISGHTALYWYRQSLGQGLEFLIYFQGNSAPDKSGLPSDRFSAERTGGSVSTLTIQRTQQEDSAVYLCASSLFKGSSSLPNYGYTFGSGTRLTVV.

This clonotype was detected only a few times. The chain links TRBV18 to TRBJ1-1, with D possibly TRBD1 on 6 matching bases. Per germline, CDR1 KGHSH and CDR2 LQKENI. Trimming pared 5 bases from V and 1 base from J, leaving 11 bases between. There are 14 residues in the CDR3. The CDR3 DNA reads TGTGCCAGCTCAGCTGAGGGGGGGAACACTGAAGCTTTCTTT. It yields the protein CASSAEGGNTEAFF. The full variable domain, with the rest looked up from reference TRBV18 and TRBJ1-1, is NAGVMQNPRHLVRRRGQEARLRCSPMKGHSHVYWYRQLPEEGLKFMVYLQKENIIDESGMPKERFSAEFPKEGPSILRIQQVVRGDSAAYFCASSAEGGNTEAFFGQGTRLTVV.